Following are 3 T cell receptor beta chains from one sample sequenced in a study of T cells after yellow fever vaccination. Using its own MiXCR run on the 5' RACE reads, TCRdb lists one record per CDR3 protein. There are over 250,000 distinct CDR3 sequences in the sample; approximately 4% occur only once, and about 26% lies in the top ten. Sample: PBMCs, taken 5 days after the yellow fever booster vaccination. These receptor sequences come from a man between 18 and 35 years old who received the YFV17D yellow fever vaccine.

This clonotype was seen ten or more times. The chain employs TRBV21-1 and TRBJ2-7. TRBV21-1 is a recognized pseudogene. The CDR3 has 14 amino acids. CDR3 amino acids: CASSKAAQDYEQYV. DNA for the CDR3: TGTGCCAGCAGCAAAGCAGCGCAGGACTACGAGCAGTACGTC.

V usage is TRBV6-6 and J usage is TRBJ2-4, with 10 nucleotides matching TRBD1. CDR3 length: 15 residues. Germline V CDR1 and CDR2: MNHNY, SVGAGI (reference sequence). With V trimmed by 5 bases and J by 6 bases, 7 bases remained unmatched. The CDR3 is CASSRGQGFLNIQYF. The CDR3 DNA reads TGTGCCAGCAGTAGGGGACAGGGGTTTTTAAACATTCAGTACTTC.

This rearrangement joins TRBV7-2 to TRBJ1-6; D perhaps matches TRBD1 (6 bases). This CDR3 comprises 13 residues. Trimming took off 3 bases at V and 11 bases at J, with 11 bases between the two ends. From germline, CDR1 is SGHTA and CDR2 FQGNSA. CDR3 coding DNA: TGTGCCAGCAGCTTCAGGGGTAAGGCACCCCTCCACTTT. Protein sequence: CASSFRGKAPLHF.